The present TCR beta chain was sequenced within a study of beta chain features in type 1 diabetes. Broader study findings: Patients' naive, central memory and regulatory TCRB repertoires appeared more alike than those of healthy donors. The question of HLA type influencing TCRB rearrangement was one that remained unresolved here. For Type 1 diabetes patients, all four CD4+ subsets carried TCRB CDR3s that were moderately but significantly shorter.

CD45RO/CCR7/CD25/CD127/CD95/CD27 sorting isolated CD4+ naive, central memory, regulatory and stem cell-like memory cells. Germline CDR1 and CDR2: SGHNT and YYREEE (reference sequence). The V gene lost 4 bases and the J gene lost 1 base, with 23 bases spanning the gap. This CDR3 comprises 18 residues. This clone was observed a handful of times. What it binds is unknown. Expressed TCRB transcripts got sequenced, as all isolated RNA was reverse transcribed. Sequenced by immunoSEQ multiplex PCR; TCRdb stores in-frame clones only, minus some. The repertoire holds around 600,000 clones, approximately 13% seen once, with more than 0.1% in the top ten.

This clonotype was sampled from a man aged 25 to 45 with type 1 diabetes. The chain has TRBV5-4 and TRBJ1-1; possible D gene TRBD1, 5 bases. Sequencing used naive CD4+ T cells from blood. The CDR3 sequence: CASSKRPFIDSQNTEAFF. As DNA, the CDR3 is TGTGCCAGCAGCAAGCGCCCGTTTATCGACAGCCAGAACACTGAAGCTTTCTTT.